The present entry profiles one T cell receptor beta chain with its context. As yet, its antigen is unknown. This sample is part of a study of beta chain features in type 1 diabetes. General observations from the study: Reads derived from cDNA could over-represent cells showing high TCR expression. Whether TCRB rearrangement is influenced by HLA type was left unresolved in this analysis. It was among patients, rather than healthy donors, that naive, central memory and Treg TCRB repertoires appeared more similar. In every one of the four CD4+ subsets, TCRB CDR3s were moderately but significantly shorter in Type 1 diabetes patients.

The study reverse transcribed the entire isolated RNA, so it sequenced expressed TCRB transcripts. Profiled with immunoSEQ multiplex PCR; TCRdb holds only in-frame clones, not every one. The sample lists 200,000 to 300,000 clones; over 20% were seen once. Over 95% purity was reached by all sorted populations. Sequencing was carried out using naive CD4+ T cells from blood. The TCR originated in a woman aged 35 to 49 with type 1 diabetes.

CDR3 protein: CASSQDPPGGRTEAFF. CDR3 nucleotide sequence: TGCGCCAGCAGCCAAGACCCGCCAGGGGGCCGGACTGAAGCTTTCTTT. V and J are TRBV4-3 and TRBJ1-1; 8 positions agree with TRBD1. This CDR3 spans 16 amino acids. CDR1 LGHNA and CDR2 YSLEER come from the germline V gene. Losses at the gene ends were 0 bases for V and 5 bases for J; bases not matched to a gene: 8.